This is a list of T cell receptor beta chains from one sample in a study of vaccination effects on CD4 cells after COVID-19. Some clones are missing from TCRdb's copy, which holds only in-frame ones; the method was immunoSEQ multiplex PCR. The sample has approximately 83,000 clones; about three quarters are singletons. What these receptors recognize is not known. The specimen comprised CD4+ T cells from PBMCs cultured with HCoV-OC43 spike peptides, sampled after COVID-19 vaccination. These receptors came from a human donor who received a COVID-19 vaccine. CDR3s include the opening cysteine and the closing phenylalanine or tryptophan. The D gene is left open where the match is weak. Part of the rows lack a size; the others show once, few, many or a class for expanded clones.

TRBJ1-5	-	TRBV30	-	TGTGCCTGGAGGACAGACGCCAATCAGCCCCAGCATTTT	CAWRTDANQPQHF
TRBJ2-2	-	TRBV10-3	-	TGTGCCGTTCTCGACGGGGACACCGGGGAGCTGTTTTTT	CAVLDGDTGELFF
TRBJ2-6	TRBD1	TRBV11-2	-	TGTGCCAGCAGCCCCAGACCCGGGACAGGCAGCTCTGGGGCCAACGTCCTGACTTTC	CASSPRPGTGSSGANVLTF
TRBJ1-2	-	TRBV7-9	-	TGTGCCAGCAGCCCCAGGGAGGGAAACTATGGCTACACCTTC	CASSPREGNYGYTF
TRBJ1-1	TRBD1	TRBV4-2	few	TGTGCCAGCAGACCCACGGGACAGACGAACACTGAAGCTTTCTTT	CASRPTGQTNTEAFF
TRBJ1-1	-	TRBV5-1	-	TGCGCCAGCAGCTTGACTCCGGCGAACACTGAAGCTTTCTTT	CASSLTPANTEAFF
TRBJ1-4	-	TRBV5-1	once	TGCGCCAGCAGCTTGGGAGCAGGGAATGAAAAACTGTTTTTT	CASSLGAGNEKLFF
TRBJ1-3	-	TRBV18	-	TGTGCCAGCTCACCCCAGAGGGCTGGAAACACCATATATTTT	CASSPQRAGNTIYF
TRBJ2-3	-	TRBV6-6	-	TGTGCCAGCACCCGATCAACAGGGCCGAAATCCACAGATACGCAGTATTTT	CASTRSTGPKSTDTQYF
TRBJ2-2	-	TRBV18	-	TGTGCCAGCTCACCATCGGGGAACACCGGGGAGCTGTTTTTT	CASSPSGNTGELFF
TRBJ1-5	-	TRBV6-5	-	TGTGCCAGCAGTTACGGGCCGAGGGGGGATCAGCCCCAGCATTTT	CASSYGPRGDQPQHF
TRBJ2-4	-	TRBV3-1/TRBV3-2	once	TGTGCCAGCAGCCAAGGGGGCAGGGATCAGTACTTC	CASSQGGRDQYF
TRBJ2-3	-	TRBV6-5	-	TGTGCCAGCAGCCCGACTAGGGGTCATCTCAATACGCAGTATTTT	CASSPTRGHLNTQYF
TRBJ2-2	TRBD1	TRBV6-5	-	TGTGCCAGCAGACGGGACAGGGCTACCGGGGAGCTGTTTTTT	CASRRDRATGELFF
TRBJ2-3	-	TRBV27	-	TGTGCCAGCAACGTAGGGGGGGCTCACCGGAGAGATACGCAGTATTTT	CASNVGGAHRRDTQYF
TRBJ2-3	TRBD2	TRBV19	-	TGTGCCAGTGGAGTGGGTCCCGGGACTAGCGGAGATACGCAGTATTTT	CASGVGPGTSGDTQYF
TRBJ2-5	-	TRBV4-1	-	TGCGCCAGCAGCCAAGAGTGGAAGGAAGGCGCGGAGACCCAGTACTTC	CASSQEWKEGAETQYF
TRBJ1-5	-	TRBV10-2	-	TGCGCCAGCAGTGAGTACAGGGAGACTTCCCAGCATTTT	CASSEYRETSQHF
TRBJ2-1	-	TRBV14	-	TGTGCCAGCAGCTCACGGAATGAGCAGTTCTTC	CASSSRNEQFF
TRBJ2-5	TRBD2	TRBV3-1/TRBV3-2	-	TGTGCCAGCAGCCGAGGACTAGCGGGGGTCTCGCGAATGAGCGAGACCCAGTACTTC	CASSRGLAGVSRMSETQYF
TRBJ2-5	-	TRBV24-1	once	TGTGCCACCAGTGAGATAGGGACGGGGCAAGAGACCCAGTACTTC	CATSEIGTGQETQYF
TRBJ1-5	TRBD1	TRBV5-3	-	TGTGCCAGAAGCTACCCCCGGGACAGAAAAACTAGCAATCAGCCCCAGCATTTT	CARSYPRDRKTSNQPQHF
TRBJ1-1	-	TRBV7-3	-	TGTGCCAGCAGCTTAATGGGGGGTAGTCACACTGAAGCTTTCTTT	CASSLMGGSHTEAFF
TRBJ2-2	TRBD2	TRBV7-9	-	TGTGCCAGCAGCTTAGAACTAGCGGGGTTAGACACCGGGGAGCTGTTTTTT	CASSLELAGLDTGELFF
TRBJ1-1	TRBD1	TRBV5-1	-	TGCGCCAGCAGCTTGCTGGGGACAGGGGGTACTGAAGCTTTCTTT	CASSLLGTGGTEAFF
TRBJ2-4	-	TRBV7-9	few	TGTGCCAGCAGCTTACCCACGGTAGCCAAAAACATTCAGTACTTC	CASSLPTVAKNIQYF
TRBJ1-2	-	TRBV18	-	TGTGCCAGCTCACCGGGGGGGGCGCACTATGGCTACACCTTC	CASSPGGAHYGYTF
TRBJ2-1	-	TRBV6-5	few	TGTGCCAGCAGCCATACCGGGACAAACTTCTTC	CASSHTGTNFF
TRBJ1-3	-	TRBV6-5	-	TGTGCCAGCAGCCAGCCGGGACGAGGAAACACCATATATTTT	CASSQPGRGNTIYF
TRBJ1-2	-	TRBV5-1	-	TGCGCCAGCAGCTTGGTGGGGGGCGATGGCTACACCTTC	CASSLVGGDGYTF
TRBJ2-2	-	TRBV5-6	-	TGTGCCAGCAGCCTACAGGATTACACCGGGGAGCTGTTTTTT	CASSLQDYTGELFF
TRBJ1-5	TRBD1	TRBV6-5	-	TGTGCCAGCAGTCGCGACAGGGCCAATCAGCCCCAGCATTTT	CASSRDRANQPQHF
TRBJ1-2	-	TRBV6-5	-	TGTGCCAGCAGCCCCGGGACCCAAGGAGATGGCTACACCTTC	CASSPGTQGDGYTF
TRBJ1-6	TRBD1	TRBV5-6	-	TGTGCCAGCAGCTTACGGACAGGAGGGAATTCACCCCTCCACTTT	CASSLRTGGNSPLHF
TRBJ2-2	TRBD2	TRBV7-2	-	TGTGCCAGCAGCTCGGGGAGCGGGGGATCCCCCTACCGGGAGCTGTTTTTT	CASSSGSGGSPYRELFF
TRBJ2-5	-	TRBV10-3	-	TGTGCCATCAGTGAGTGGCCAGGCCGAGACTCCGGGAACCAGTACTTC	CAISEWPGRDSGNQYF
TRBJ1-5	TRBD1	TRBV19	-	TGTGCCAGTAGTGATTTGGGACAGGGGCTCAATCAGCCCCAGCATTTT	CASSDLGQGLNQPQHF
TRBJ2-1	-	TRBV9	-	TGTGCCAGCAGCCCGAGGGTTCGGGGGAGGAGGGACTCCTACAATGAGCAGTTCTTC	CASSPRVRGRRDSYNEQFF
TRBJ1-6	-	TRBV9	-	TGTGCCAGCAGCGTTTCGGTTGGTTCACCCCTCCACTTT	CASSVSVGSPLHF
TRBJ1-2	-	TRBV2	-	TGTGCCAGCACCAGCGGGCCAAATAACTATGGCTACACCTTC	CASTSGPNNYGYTF
TRBJ1-2	TRBD1	TRBV10-2	-	TGCGCCAGCACTATACAGGGGATGGACTATGGCTACACCTTC	CASTIQGMDYGYTF
TRBJ2-3	-	TRBV7-2	-	TGTGCCAGCAGCTTAGTAGCCTCAGGGGATACGCAGTATTTT	CASSLVASGDTQYF
TRBJ2-3	-	TRBV6-5	-	TGTGCCAGCAGTTACCGGGGGGCAGCAGATACGCAGTATTTT	CASSYRGAADTQYF
TRBJ1-1	-	TRBV19	once	TGTGCCAGTAGCCATGGACTGTCCTGGAACACTGAAGCTTTCTTT	CASSHGLSWNTEAFF
TRBJ2-2	-	TRBV6-5	-	TGTGCCAGCAGTTTTAGGGTAGCCGGGGAGCTGTTTTTT	CASSFRVAGELFF
TRBJ2-1	-	TRBV7-9	-	TGTGCCAGCACCAAAAGGGGGGCGAGCTACAATGAGCAGTTCTTC	CASTKRGASYNEQFF
TRBJ2-6	-	TRBV7-2	once	TGTGCCAGCAGACCTGCCTTCTCTGGGGCCAACGTCCTGACTTTC	CASRPAFSGANVLTF
TRBJ1-3	TRBD1	TRBV7-6	-	TGTGCCAGCACCACAGGGGGGGAAATTGGAAACACCATATATTTT	CASTTGGEIGNTIYF
TRBJ1-3	-	TRBV7-9	-	TGTGCCAGCAGAGGGACCCTTGGAAACACCATATATTTT	CASRGTLGNTIYF
TRBJ1-4	TRBD1	TRBV18	few	TGTGCCAGCTCACCGGCGACAGGGAATAATGAAAAACTGTTTTTT	CASSPATGNNEKLFF
TRBJ1-1	-	TRBV19	-	TGTGCCAGCGGGGTTAGGGTCACTGAAGCTTTCTTT	CASGVRVTEAFF
TRBJ1-5	-	TRBV19	few	TGTGCCAGTACCCCGGGTCAATCGGCTCAGCCCCAGCATTTT	CASTPGQSAQPQHF
TRBJ2-4	-	TRBV5-1	few	TGCGCCAGCAGCCCAGAGGGGGCGAGCGGGCGCTTTATAGCCAAAAACATTCAGTACTTC	CASSPEGASGRFIAKNIQYF
TRBJ2-3	TRBD2	TRBV7-2	few	TGTGCCAGCAGCTCACCGGGGACTAGCGGGGGCGCGCAGTATTTT	CASSSPGTSGGAQYF
TRBJ2-3	-	TRBV19	-	TGTGCCAGTAGTATCAGCTCAGGGGAGAAAACAGATACGCAGTATTTT	CASSISSGEKTDTQYF